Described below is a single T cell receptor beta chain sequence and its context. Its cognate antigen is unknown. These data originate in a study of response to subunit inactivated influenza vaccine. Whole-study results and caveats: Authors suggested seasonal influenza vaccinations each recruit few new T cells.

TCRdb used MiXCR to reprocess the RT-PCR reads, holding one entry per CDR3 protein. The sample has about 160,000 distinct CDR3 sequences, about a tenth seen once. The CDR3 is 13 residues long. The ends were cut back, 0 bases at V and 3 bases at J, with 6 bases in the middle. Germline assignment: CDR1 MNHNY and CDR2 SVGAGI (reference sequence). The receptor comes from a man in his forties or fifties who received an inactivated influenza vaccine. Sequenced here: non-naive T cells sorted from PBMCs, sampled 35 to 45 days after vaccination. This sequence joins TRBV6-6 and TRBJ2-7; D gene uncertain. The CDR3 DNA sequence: TGTGCCAGCAGTTACTCACTTTTCTACGAGCAGTACTTC. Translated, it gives CASSYSLFYEQYF.